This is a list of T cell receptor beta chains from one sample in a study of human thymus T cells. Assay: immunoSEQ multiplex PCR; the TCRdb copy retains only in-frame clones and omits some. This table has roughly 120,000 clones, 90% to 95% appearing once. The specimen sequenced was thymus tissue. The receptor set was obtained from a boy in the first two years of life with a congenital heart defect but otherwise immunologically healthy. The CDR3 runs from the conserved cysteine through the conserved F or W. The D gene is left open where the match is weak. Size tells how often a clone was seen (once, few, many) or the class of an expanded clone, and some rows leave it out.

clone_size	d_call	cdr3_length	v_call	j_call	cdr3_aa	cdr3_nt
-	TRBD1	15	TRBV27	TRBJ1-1	CASSMWDRGNTEAFF	TGTGCCAGCAGTATGTGGGACAGGGGAAACACTGAAGCTTTCTTT
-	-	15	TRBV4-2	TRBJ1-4	CASSHRRATNEKLFF	TGTGCCAGCAGCCATCGCCGGGCCACTAATGAAAAACTGTTTTTT
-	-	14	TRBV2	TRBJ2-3	CASSAARDTDTQYF	TGTGCCAGCAGTGCGGCCAGGGACACAGATACGCAGTATTTT
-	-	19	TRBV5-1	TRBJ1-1	CASSPTAFQNRFMNTEAFF	TGCGCCAGCAGCCCAACCGCGTTTCAGAACAGGTTCATGAACACTGAAGCTTTCTTT
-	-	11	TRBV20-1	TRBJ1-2	CSAGGFYGYTF	TGCAGTGCTGGGGGGTTCTATGGCTACACCTTC
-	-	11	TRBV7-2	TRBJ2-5	CARELPGIQYF	TGTGCCAGGGAACTTCCGGGGATCCAGTACTTC
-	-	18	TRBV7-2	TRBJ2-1	CASSLLRGTLAAHNEQFF	TGTGCCAGCAGCTTACTGAGGGGGACACTAGCCGCCCACAATGAGCAGTTCTTC
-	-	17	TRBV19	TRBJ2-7	CASARGGAAEALYEQYF	TGTGCCAGTGCCCGTGGAGGGGCGGCAGAAGCCCTCTACGAGCAGTACTTC
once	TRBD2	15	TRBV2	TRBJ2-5	CASSDVAGGQETQYF	TGTGCCAGCAGTGATGTAGCGGGGGGGCAGGAGACCCAGTACTTC
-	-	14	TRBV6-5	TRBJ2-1	CASSYSSRGNEQFF	TGTGCCAGCAGTTACTCGTCTAGGGGAAATGAGCAGTTCTTC
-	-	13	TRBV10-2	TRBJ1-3	CASDRQYGNTIYF	TGCGCCAGCGACCGGCAGTATGGAAACACCATATATTTT
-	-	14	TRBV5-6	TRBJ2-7	CASSLEGSLMEQYF	TGTGCCAGCAGCTTGGAGGGAAGTTTGATGGAGCAGTACTTC
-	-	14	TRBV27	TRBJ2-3	CASSLTGGTDTQYF	TGTGCCAGCAGTTTAACGGGGGGCACAGATACGCAGTATTTT
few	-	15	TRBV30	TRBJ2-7	CAWARPTGSPYEQYF	TGTGCCTGGGCGCGCCCAACAGGGAGCCCCTACGAGCAGTACTTC
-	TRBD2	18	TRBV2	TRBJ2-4	CASRGTSGGSLAKNIQYF	TGTGCCAGCAGGGGGACTAGCGGGGGTTCCCTAGCCAAAAACATTCAGTACTTC
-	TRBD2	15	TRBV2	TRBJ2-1	CASSLLAGMYNEQFF	TGTGCCAGCAGCTTACTAGCGGGGATGTACAATGAGCAGTTCTTC
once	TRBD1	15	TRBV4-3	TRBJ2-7	CASSQLVQGANEQYF	TGCGCCAGCAGCCAACTCGTACAGGGGGCAAACGAGCAGTACTTC
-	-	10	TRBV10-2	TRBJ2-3	CASLSDTQYF	TGCGCCAGCCTCTCAGATACGCAGTATTTT
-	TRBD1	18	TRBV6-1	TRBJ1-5	CASSEPLLGQDSNQPQHF	TGTGCCAGCAGCGAACCTCTATTGGGACAGGATAGCAATCAGCCCCAGCATTTT
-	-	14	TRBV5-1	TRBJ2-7	CASSLEPLRHEQYF	TGCGCCAGCAGCTTGGAGCCCCTGAGGCACGAGCAGTACTTC
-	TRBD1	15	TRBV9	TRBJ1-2	CASSPRTGGGYGYTF	TGTGCCAGCAGCCCACGGACAGGGGGCGGCTATGGCTACACCTTC
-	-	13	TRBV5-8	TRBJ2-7	CASSWMEGDEQYF	TGTGCCAGCAGCTGGATGGAGGGCGACGAGCAGTACTTC
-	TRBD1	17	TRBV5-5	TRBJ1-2	CASSPHSGQGAFGGYTF	TGTGCCAGCTCACCGCATTCCGGACAGGGGGCTTTTGGTGGCTACACCTTC
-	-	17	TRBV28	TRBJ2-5	CASSLENGGPYQETQYF	TGTGCCAGCAGTTTAGAGAACGGGGGGCCCTACCAAGAGACCCAGTACTTC
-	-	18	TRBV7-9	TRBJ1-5	CASSHTNLTGHSNQPQHF	TGTGCCAGCAGCCATACCAATTTGACAGGACATAGCAATCAGCCCCAGCATTTT
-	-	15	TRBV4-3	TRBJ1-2	CASSQDGGQGYGYTF	TGCGCCAGCAGCCAAGATGGAGGTCAGGGCTATGGCTACACCTTC
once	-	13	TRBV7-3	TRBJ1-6	CASSLIRDSPLHF	TGTGCCAGCAGCTTAATCAGGGATTCACCCCTCCACTTT
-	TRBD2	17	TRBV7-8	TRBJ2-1	CASSWHRAAGGPGEQFF	TGTGCCAGCAGCTGGCACAGGGCAGCGGGGGGGCCGGGTGAGCAGTTCTTC
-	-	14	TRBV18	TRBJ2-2	CASSHGTYGGELFF	TGTGCCAGCTCACACGGGACTTACGGCGGGGAGCTGTTTTTT
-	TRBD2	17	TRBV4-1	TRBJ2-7	CASSPLQRGGGPYEQYF	TGCGCCAGCAGCCCCCTGCAGCGGGGGGGTGGCCCCTACGAGCAGTACTTC
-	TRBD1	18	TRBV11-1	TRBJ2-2	CASSRVPGQGARTGELFF	TGTGCCAGCAGCCGAGTCCCGGGACAGGGGGCGCGAACCGGGGAGCTGTTTTTT